This TCR beta chain was recorded in a study of T cell responses to AZD1222 COVID-19 vaccine. Germline assignment: CDR1 MNHEY and CDR2 SMNVEV (reference sequence). With 5 bases clipped from V and 4 bases from J, the junction kept 7 bases outside the gene matches. The CDR3 is 15 residues long. Study-wide findings and caveats: In a largely white British group with more females than males, clonal diversity was possibly underestimated.

With respect to this clone: The antigen remains undetermined.

Sequencing was performed with immunoSEQ multiplex PCR; in TCRdb, only in-frame clones are kept and a portion is missing. The sample contains approximately 150,000 clones, about 93% of which appear only once. This sequence originates from an adult who received the AZD1222 COVID-19 vaccine. J is TRBJ1-3 and V is TRBV27; 8 nucleotides agree with TRBD1. This material consisted of peripheral blood, taken 28 days after the second AZD1222 dose. CDR3 in amino acids: CASSRTGSTGNTIYF. The CDR3 DNA reads TGTGCCAGCAGTAGGACAGGGTCTACCGGAAACACCATATATTTT.